Listed here are 8 T cell receptor beta chains from one sample, sequenced in a study of blood T cell repertoires in COVID-19. Here immunoSEQ multiplex PCR was the method, and the copy in TCRdb shows in-frame clones only, minus some. The sample records about 190,000 clones, less than 85% being singletons. The sequencing input was PBMCs or T cells enriched from blood (not recorded which). The receptors were gathered from a woman aged 30 to 39 who had recovered from COVID-19.

The gene calls are TRBV15 and TRBJ1-5; TRBD1 is a possible D gene (6 bases). Germline loops: CDR1 LNHNV, CDR2 YYDKDF (reference sequence). The CDR3 is made up of 12 amino acids. Trimming took 8 bases from V and 3 from J, leaving 8 bases between them. CDR3 nucleotide sequence: TGTGCCACCGGACAGAACAATCAGCCCCAGCATTTT. Residues: CATGQNNQPQHF.

In this sample, this clone turned up a few times. The V gene is TRBV19, the J gene TRBJ2-3; 9 nucleotides align to TRBD1. The germline V gene encodes CDR1 LNHDA and CDR2 SQIVND (reference sequence). V gave up 7 bases and J gave up 5 bases; unmatched junction bases: 7. The CDR3 is 14 amino acids. The CDR3 region is CASNPGQGKDTQYF. The CDR3 DNA sequence: TGTGCCAGTAATCCAGGACAGGGGAAAGATACGCAGTATTTT.

V gene TRBV5-4 combines with J gene TRBJ2-5; 7 nucleotides align to TRBD1. The length of the CDR3 is 14 residues. Germline CDR1 and CDR2: SGHNT and YYREEE (reference sequence). With 6 bases clipped from V and 1 base from J, the junction kept 6 bases outside the gene matches. The CDR3 region has the DNA TGTGCCAGCATCCCAGACAGGGCCCAAGAGACCCAGTACTTC. It yields the protein CASIPDRAQETQYF.

The chain couples TRBV30 to TRBJ2-3; maybe TRBD2 (7 bases). The ends were cut back, 3 bases at V and 1 base at J, with 8 bases in the middle. The germline V gene has CDR1 GTSNPN and CDR2 SVGIG (reference sequence). The CDR3 covers 13 residues. CDR3 sequence (DNA): TGTGCCTGGAGGGGGGGGCGCACAGATACGCAGTATTTT. Its translation: CAWRGGRTDTQYF. Using reference TRBV30 and TRBJ2-3 for the parts outside the CDR3, the full variable domain is SQTIHQWPATLVQPVGSPLSLECTVEGTSNPNLYWYRQAAGRGLQLLFYSVGIGQISSEVPQNLSASRPQDRQFILSSKKLLLSDSGFYLCAWRGGRTDTQYFGPGTRLTVL.

A single count supports this clone. The chain joins TRBV19 to TRBJ1-2; 7 positions agree with TRBD1. The junction had 13 bases not matched to a gene; V was cut back by 4 bases and J by 8 bases. The CDR3 loop spans 15 amino acids. The V gene's germline CDR1 is LNHDA and CDR2 SQIVND (reference sequence). CDR3 sequence (DNA): TGTGCCAGTAGTACGGGCCGCGACAGGGTCGGAGGCTACACCTTC. Protein sequence: CASSTGRDRVGGYTF.

This clone was detected only a few times. This rearrangement joins TRBV9 to TRBJ2-5; 8 nucleotides line up with TRBD2. The CDR3 totals 15 residues. The V and J ends lost 3 bases and 2 bases, in that order; junction bases with no gene match: 6. Per germline, CDR1 SGDLS and CDR2 YYNGEE. CDR3 loop: CASSESGSRQETQYF. DNA for the CDR3: TGTGCCAGCAGCGAGAGCGGGAGCAGGCAAGAGACCCAGTACTTC. The variable domain in full, with the rest retrieved from reference TRBV9 and TRBJ2-5, is DSGVTQTPKHLITATGQRVTLRCSPRSGDLSVYWYQQSLDQGLQFLIQYYNGEERAKGNILERFSAQQFPDLHSELNLSSLELGDSALYFCASSESGSRQETQYFGPGTRLLVL.

The DNA of the CDR3 is TGTGCCAGCAGAGGGACTAGCGGGGCTACGCAGTATTTT. Translated, it gives CASRGTSGATQYF. The chain links TRBV11-2 to TRBJ2-3, with 13 bases that match TRBD2. The J segment lost 8 bases and the V segment lost 6 bases, leaving 2 bases of the junction unmatched. Germline V gene data show CDR1 as SGHAT and CDR2 as FQNNGV. CDR3 size: 13 residues. The full variable domain, completed using reference TRBV11-2 and TRBJ2-3, is EAGVAQSPRYKIIEKRQSVAFWCNPISGHATLYWYQQILGQGPKLLIQFQNNGVVDDSQLPKDRFSAERLKGVDSTLKIQPAKLEDSAVYLCASRGTSGATQYFGPGTRLTVL.

V and J are TRBV28 and TRBJ1-1; 7 bases match TRBD1. The CDR3 is made up of 17 amino acids. Germline V gene sequence: CDR1 MDHEN, CDR2 SYDVKM. With 2 bases clipped from V and 1 base from J, the junction kept 10 bases outside the gene matches. CDR3 bases: TGTGCCAGCAGTTTAGAGACAGGGCCGGAGACGAACACTGAAGCTTTCTTT. It is translated as CASSLETGPETNTEAFF.